Presented here are 13 T cell receptor beta chains from one specimen sequenced in a study of CD8 T cells in Susac syndrome. Reverse transcription of about 0.5 to 1 ug RNA used random hexamers. TCRdb reprocessed the immunoSEQ multiplex PCR reads with MiXCR, giving one entry per CDR3 protein. The sample consists of over 120,000 distinct CDR3 sequences, roughly 94% of them appearing once. The specimen sequenced was CD4+ T cells from PBMCs. The receptors shown here come from a human donor with Susac syndrome.

The rearrangement uses TRBV3-1 and TRBJ2-3; the match to TRBD2 covers 9 bases. CDR1 and CDR2 (germline): LGHDT, YNNKEL (reference sequence). The CDR3 sequence is 17 residues long. V shed 4 bases, J shed 1 base, and the junction held 9 bases outside the gene matches. The CDR3: CASSPRSWTSGTDTQYF. CDR3 bases: TGTGCCAGCAGCCCCCGCTCCTGGACTAGCGGCACAGATACGCAGTATTTT.

The J gene is TRBJ2-1, the V gene TRBV27; D may be TRBD1 or TRBD2 (5 bases each). In germline, CDR1 is MNHEY, CDR2 SMNVEV (reference sequence). V lost 6 bases to trimming and J lost 0 bases, with 18 bases between them. The CDR3 sequence is 17 residues long. This chain's CDR3 is CASREGGASSSYNEQFF. CDR3 sequence (DNA): TGTGCCAGCAGAGAGGGTGGGGCCAGCAGCTCCTACAATGAGCAGTTCTTC.

This sequence joins TRBV18 and TRBJ1-1; no clear D gene. V lost 4 bases to trimming and J lost 6 bases, with 15 bases between them. Germline CDR1 KGHSH, CDR2 LQKENI. This CDR3 is built from 14 residues. The CDR3 sequence: CASSLYLGEPEAFF. The CDR3 nucleotides are TGTGCCAGCTCACTATACCTAGGCGAGCCTGAAGCTTTCTTT. The variable domain in full, completed from reference TRBV18 and TRBJ1-1, reads NAGVMQNPRHLVRRRGQEARLRCSPMKGHSHVYWYRQLPEEGLKFMVYLQKENIIDESGMPKERFSAEFPKEGPSILRIQQVVRGDSAAYFCASSLYLGEPEAFFGQGTRLTVV.

The rearrangement joins TRBV12-3 or TRBV12-4 to TRBJ1-5, with D possibly being TRBD1 (6 bases). There are 15 residues in the CDR3. The ends were cut back, 6 bases at V and 2 bases at J, with 14 bases in the middle. The CDR3 sequence is CASRLTGPGNQPQHF. The CDR3 bases are TGTGCCAGCAGACTGACAGGTCCGGGCAATCAGCCCCAGCATTTT.

V is TRBV3-1 and J is TRBJ2-7; 11 bases align to TRBD2. The germline V gene has CDR1 LGHDT and CDR2 YNNKEL (reference sequence). V gave up 3 bases and J gave up 9 bases; unmatched junction bases: 13. This CDR3 is built from 16 residues. CDR3 DNA sequence: TGTGCCAGCAGCCATTTACAAACTAGCGGGGGAGAGGGGCAGTACTTC. Its translation is CASSHLQTSGGEGQYF.

The gene calls are TRBV20-1 and TRBJ2-3, with D possibly being TRBD2 (6 bases). The CDR3 contains 13 residues. The germline V gene has CDR1 DFQATT and CDR2 SNEGSKA (reference sequence). Trimming pared 1 base from V and 6 bases from J, leaving 11 bases between. CDR3 amino acids: CSARGEAGDTQYF. CDR3 DNA: TGCAGTGCTAGAGGGGAGGCTGGGGATACGCAGTATTTT.

The rearrangement links TRBV7-9 to TRBJ2-5; possibly TRBD2 for D (5 bases). CDR1 is SEHNR and CDR2 is FQNEAQ in the germline V gene (reference sequence). The V and J ends lost 3 bases and 2 bases respectively, with 13 bases between them. CDR3 length: 15 residues. The DNA of the CDR3 is TGTGCCAGCAGCTTTTACATCGGGGAACAAGAGACCCAGTACTTC. Translated, it gives CASSFYIGEQETQYF.

This chain connects TRBV12-3 or TRBV12-4 to TRBJ2-3; D is ambiguous. Trimming took off 3 bases at V and 2 bases at J, with 0 bases between the two ends. The CDR3 length is 11 residues. CDR3 residues: CASSFTDTQYF. CDR3 in DNA: TGTGCCAGCAGTTTCACAGATACGCAGTATTTT.

The rearrangement uses TRBV20-1 and TRBJ2-3; possibly TRBD2 for D (6 bases). V was clipped by 3 bases and J by 0 bases, with 13 bases between them. This CDR3 has 15 residues. CDR1 is DFQATT, CDR2 SNEGSKA, per germline (reference sequence). The CDR3 region has the DNA TGCAGTGCTAGCTCGCGGGGTGACAGCACAGATACGCAGTATTTT. It yields the protein CSASSRGDSTDTQYF.

This chain links TRBV2 with TRBJ1-2; D ambiguous. Germline lookup yields CDR1 SNHLY and CDR2 FYNNEI. CDR3 length: 16 residues. The V end lost 0 bases, the J end lost 8 bases, and 19 bases lay between the germline ends. In nucleotides, the CDR3 is TGTGCCAGCAGTGAAGCGCGTCCCGGGTTAAGCGGAGGCTACACCTTC. Translating gives CASSEARPGLSGGYTF.

The sample holds one count of this clonotype. The chain recombines TRBV18 with TRBJ2-3; 9 bases are shared with TRBD2. J gave up 4 bases and V 3 bases, and 8 bases lay outside the gene matches. The germline V gene encodes CDR1 KGHSH and CDR2 LQKENI. The CDR3 extends over 16 amino acids. The CDR3 DNA reads TGTGCCAGCTCACCGCGCGGGAGGGGAGGTGCAGATACGCAGTATTTT. Protein: CASSPRGRGGADTQYF.

The chain employs TRBV5-1 and TRBJ2-3, with 7 bases fitting TRBD1. With 0 bases clipped from V and 4 bases from J, the junction kept 5 bases outside the gene matches. The CDR3 runs to 15 residues. Germline V lookup: CDR1 SGHRS, CDR2 YFSETQ. The CDR3 region has the DNA TGCGCCAGCAGCTTGGAGGGACAGACTTCAGATACGCAGTATTTT. Its translation: CASSLEGQTSDTQYF.

As concerns this clonotype: A read error may produce the germline difference seen at one junction end. V and J are TRBV27 and TRBJ2-7; D not resolved. CDR1 MNHEY and CDR2 SMNVEV come from the germline V gene (reference sequence). The CDR3 runs 11 residues. Written as DNA, the CDR3 is TGTGCCAGCAGTTTATCTCTTGGACGGGTCTTC. It is translated as CASSLSLGRVF.